This T cell receptor (beta chain) emerged from a study of T-cell reconstitution after alpha-beta-depleted transplantation in children. This clonotype appeared a few times. A library of TCRbeta sequences, prepared with unique molecular identifiers, was generated. TCRdb passed the PCR reads through MiXCR, listing each CDR3 protein once. Here the sample spans some 490,000 distinct CDR3 sequences, approximately 13% being singletons. The trim removed 6 bases at V and 6 bases at J, leaving 12 bases unmatched. CDR1 is SQVTM and CDR2 is ANQGSEA in the germline V gene. The CDR3 length is 16 residues. The chain couples TRBV29-1 to TRBJ2-3; 13 bases line up with TRBD2. This specimen consisted of PBMCs from the stem cell graft donor, obtained from the stem cell graft. The sequence derives from a human donor who donated a stem cell graft to a child with combined immunodeficiency. The CDR3 is CSVILAGGPRGDTQYF. CDR3 sequence (DNA): TGCAGCGTGATACTAGCGGGAGGGCCCAGAGGGGATACGCAGTATTTT.